The clone carrying this TCR beta chain has a handful of counts. Its antigen is still unknown. This CDR3 spans 14 amino acids. CDR1 is SNHLY and CDR2 is FYNNEI in the germline V gene. Trimming removed 3 bases from V and 4 bases from J; junction bases left unmatched: 4. As handled by the study authors: It was from CDR3 differences across clinicopathological groups that a distant-metastasis classifier for papillary thyroid cancer was built. TCRdb re-clonotyped the PCR reads through MiXCR. For this entry, the V and J calls and clone size follow TCRdb and not the study's own pipeline. The table lists some 60,000 clones, 25% to 30% of them singletons, with around a sixth in the top ten. This sample stems from a study of metastatic and nonmetastatic thyroid tumors. Study summary: For malignant and benign thyroid patients, tumor or nodule tissue and blood were the sources whose repertoires were compared. Study-wide points: Malignant thyroid tumors reportedly exceeded benign nodules significantly in TCR beta diversity, with the difference appearing in blood and tumor.

Each patient came to thyroid surgery without any prior treatment (of any kind). This sequence joins TRBV2 and TRBJ2-7, with 9 bases matching TRBD1. Material: blood. This clonotype originated in a female donor with papillary thyroid cancer or a benign thyroid nodule (not recorded which). Some clones in this sample may be carry-over from other donors' samples. This chain's CDR3 is CASSDKGQGYEQYF. The CDR3, as DNA: TGTGCCAGCAGTGATAAGGGACAGGGTTACGAGCAGTACTTC.